The 28 T cell receptor beta chains below come from one sample, sequenced in a study of T cells in Graves' hyperthyroidism and ophthalmopathy. TCR beta CDR3 regions were amplified from RNA. HTBI primers drove first-round RT-PCR of the TCR CDR3. TCRdb reprocessed the multiplex PCR reads via MiXCR and lists one record per CDR3 protein. The table has around 340,000 distinct CDR3 sequences, about 18% seen once. Source material: blood. Receptors originate from a woman under 40 with Graves' hyperthyroidism that later progressed to Graves' ophthalmopathy.

The V gene is TRBV6-1, the J gene TRBJ2-3, with a possible D match to TRBD1 (6 bases). The germline gives CDR1 MNHNS, CDR2 SASEGT. This CDR3 spans 13 amino acids. V was cut by 6 bases and J by 2 bases, with 9 bases left in between. CDR3 nucleotides: TGTGCCAGCAGGGACAGATACACAGATACGCAGTATTTT. Translated, it gives CASRDRYTDTQYF.

The V gene is TRBV7-6, the J gene TRBJ2-1, with D possibly TRBD2 on 5 matching bases. CDR1 is SGHVS and CDR2 is FNYEAQ in the germline V gene. V was shortened by 4 bases and J by 9 bases, with 22 bases between the two germline ends. This CDR3 contains 16 residues. The CDR3 is CASSWSPTGSRGEQFF. The CDR3 DNA follows: TGTGCCAGCAGCTGGAGCCCGACTGGATCTCGGGGTGAGCAGTTCTTC.

Many counts were recorded for this clonotype. This chain connects TRBV3-1 to TRBJ2-3; 10 positions match TRBD1. The CDR3 runs to 17 residues. Trimming cost V 3 bases and J 3 bases; bases outside gene matches: 9. The germline V gene encodes CDR1 LGHDT and CDR2 YNNKEL (reference sequence). This CDR3 reads CASSQHRTGGRTDTQYF. In nucleotides, the CDR3 is TGTGCCAGCAGCCAGCACCGGACAGGGGGAAGAACAGATACGCAGTATTTT.

V is TRBV29-1 and J is TRBJ2-3; 7 bases are a match to TRBD1. This CDR3 spans 13 amino acids. J was trimmed by 5 bases and V by 6 bases; bases with no gene match: 8. The V gene's germline CDR1 is SQVTM and CDR2 ANQGSEA. DNA for the CDR3: TGCAGCGTAAGAGGGGGCAGTGGAGATACGCAGTATTTT. It yields the protein CSVRGGSGDTQYF.

The chain recombines TRBV20-1 with TRBJ2-3; the match to TRBD1 covers 12 bases. The germline V gene encodes CDR1 DFQATT and CDR2 SNEGSKA (reference sequence). Trimming removed 5 bases from V and 3 bases from J; junction bases left unmatched: 12. This CDR3 is 17 amino acids long. CDR3 region: CSALPRDRGRLTDTQYF. The CDR3 DNA sequence: TGCAGTGCTTTGCCCCGGGACAGGGGGCGATTAACAGATACGCAGTATTTT.

This clonotype was detected many times. The rearrangement links TRBV11-2 to TRBJ2-2; the D gene is possibly TRBD2 (6 bases). The CDR3 consists of 18 residues. Trimming stripped 5 bases from V and 4 bases from J, with 23 bases between. Germline CDR1 is SGHAT and CDR2 is FQNNGV. CDR3 DNA sequence: TGTGCCAGCAGCCCCCTCAGCGGGTGGCAGACCATCACCGGGGAGCTGTTTTTT. This encodes CASSPLSGWQTITGELFF.

The table lists this clonotype with a few counts. At one end, the junction sequence differs from germline, possibly due to a read error. The chain carries TRBV6-1 and TRBJ1-2; D gene ambiguous. CDR3 length: 18 amino acids. Germline lookup yields CDR1 MNHNS and CDR2 SASEGT. CDR3: CACSERSFSVKGSYGYTF. The CDR3 region has the DNA TGTGCCTGCAGTGAAAGGAGTTTTTCCGTAAAAGGGAGCTATGGCTACACCTTC.

In its sample, this clonotype was seen many times. As DNA, the CDR3 is TGTGCCAGCAGCCCTCAGGGGGCGCACGATACGCAGTATTTT. It translates to CASSPQGAHDTQYF. This chain connects TRBV6-1 to TRBJ2-3; 8 bases agree with TRBD1. Germline V gene data show CDR1 as MNHNS and CDR2 as SASEGT. V shed 6 bases and J 6 bases; nucleotides not matched to a gene: 8. The CDR3 has 14 residues.

This clonotype was counted at least ten times. The gene calls are TRBV30 and TRBJ1-1; D uncertain. V dropped 3 bases and J dropped 3 bases, with 8 bases sitting between them. This CDR3 region has 12 residues. The germline V gene has CDR1 GTSNPN and CDR2 SVGIG (reference sequence). The CDR3 sequence: CAWSPLYTEAFF. CDR3 coding DNA: TGTGCCTGGAGCCCTCTGTACACTGAAGCTTTCTTT.

This clonotype was seen ten or more times. The chain uses TRBV5-1 and TRBJ1-1; no firm D call. V dropped 7 bases and J dropped 0 bases, with 13 bases sitting between them. Germline assignment: CDR1 SGHRS and CDR2 YFSETQ. This CDR3 has 14 amino acids. The CDR3 loop is CASRYQNMNTEAFF. The CDR3 nucleotides are TGCGCCAGCCGATATCAGAATATGAACACTGAAGCTTTCTTT.

This clonotype was picked up many times. The V call is TRBV6-1, the J call TRBJ1-3; TRBD1 might be the D (5 bases). This CDR3 contains 14 residues. The V gene's germline CDR1 is MNHNS and CDR2 SASEGT. Trimming pared 6 bases from V and 4 bases from J, leaving 13 bases between. The CDR3 reads CASRGRALGNTIYF. In DNA form, the CDR3 reads TGTGCCAGCAGAGGCAGGGCGCTAGGAAACACCATATATTTT.

As for this clonotype: An end of the junction does not agree with germline; a read error may underlie this. This chain uses TRBV10-3 with TRBJ2-1; 7 bases map to TRBD1. CDR1 ENHRY and CDR2 SYGVKD come from the germline V gene. This CDR3 has 12 residues. This CDR3 reads CAIRETGLEQSF. As DNA, the CDR3 is TGTGCCATCAGAGAGACAGGGCTTGAGCAGTCCTTC.

There are many counts of this clonotype. The V gene is TRBV7-9, the J gene TRBJ2-1, with no clear D. The germline V and J ends were trimmed by 2 bases and 12 bases, with 11 bases remaining between them. The CDR3 consists of 12 residues. Germline V gene data show CDR1 as SEHNR and CDR2 as FQNEAQ (reference sequence). CDR3 region: CASSLWLQSQFF. The CDR3 DNA sequence: TGTGCCAGCAGCTTATGGTTACAATCGCAGTTCTTC.

In its sample, this clonotype was seen many times. This sequence joins TRBV29-1 and TRBJ1-1; D not resolved. Germline CDR1 and CDR2: SQVTM and ANQGSEA. The CDR3 is 11 amino acids. Deletions cut 6 bases from V and 7 bases from J, with 12 bases between. In DNA form, the CDR3 reads TGCAGCGTAAAGAAAGGCGTTGAAGCTTTCTTT. The encoded protein is CSVKKGVEAFF.

This clonotype occurred many times. V is TRBV30 and J is TRBJ2-7; a weak D match, TRBD1 (5 bases). V dropped 3 bases and J dropped 4 bases, with 10 bases sitting between them. This CDR3 is built from 12 residues. The germline V gene encodes CDR1 GTSNPN and CDR2 SVGIG (reference sequence). The CDR3 sequence: CAWRGPRYEQYF. The DNA for the CDR3 is TGTGCCTGGAGGGGGCCGCGATACGAGCAGTACTTC.

Ten or more counts support this clonotype. The chain employs TRBV6-5 and TRBJ2-7; tentative D call: TRBD1 (6 bases). CDR1 is MNHEY, CDR2 SVGAGI, per germline. V shed 1 base and J shed 2 bases, with 9 bases lying between them. CDR3 length: 14 residues. The CDR3 loop reads CASSYFPGAYEQYF. In DNA form, the CDR3 reads TGTGCCAGCAGTTACTTCCCAGGGGCCTACGAGCAGTACTTC.

This clonotype was found many times. V gene TRBV2 combines with J gene TRBJ2-3, with D perhaps TRBD2 (6 bases). V lost 6 bases and J lost 1, with 8 bases in between. CDR1 and CDR2 (germline): SNHLY, FYNNEI. The CDR3 contains 13 residues. CDR3 residues: CASRGLRTDTQYF. CDR3 sequence (DNA): TGTGCCAGCAGGGGACTTCGCACAGATACGCAGTATTTT.

As regards this clonotype: A clone one base away is much larger, so this may be a read error. The chain combines TRBV14 with TRBJ1-4; D uncertain. Germline V lookup: CDR1 SGHDN, CDR2 FVKESK. Trimming cost V 4 bases and J 8 bases, with 8 bases left between them. The length of the CDR3 is 12 residues. Here the CDR3 reads CASSRDGEKLFF. CDR3 in DNA: TGTGCCAGCAGCCGAGATGGGGAAAAACTGTTTTTT. The full variable domain, rest sourced from reference TRBV14 and TRBJ1-4, is EAGVTQFPSHSVIEKGQTVTLRCDPISGHDNLYWYRRVMGKEIKFLLHFVKESKQDESGMPNNRFLAERTGGTYSTLKVQPAELEDSGVYFCASSRDGEKLFFGSGTQLSVL.

This clonotype has more than one count but fewer than ten. This sequence may be a read error, since a much larger clone differs from it by one base. This sequence joins TRBV7-8 and TRBJ2-3; 12 bases agree with TRBD2. The CDR3 consists of 20 residues. Germline CDR1 SGHVS, CDR2 FQNEAQ. This chain's CDR3 is CAGSPDFLAGGPSNTDTQYF. DNA of the CDR3: TGTGCCGGCAGCCCTGATTTCCTAGCGGGAGGGCCGTCGAACACAGATACGCAGTATTTT.

At least ten counts were recorded for this clonotype. The rearrangement joins TRBV20-1 to TRBJ2-7; tentatively, D is TRBD2 (6 bases). The ends were cut back, 5 bases at V and 0 bases at J, with 14 bases in the middle. Looked up from germline, CDR1 is DFQATT and CDR2 is SNEGSKA (reference sequence). There are 14 residues in the CDR3. CDR3 nucleotide sequence: TGCAGTGCTCAACCGAATAGCGGCTCCTACGAGCAGTACTTC. It yields the protein CSAQPNSGSYEQYF.

The rearrangement joins TRBV3-1 to TRBJ2-7; D is unclear. V shed 2 bases and J shed 0 bases, with 14 bases lying between them. Germline CDR1 reads LGHDT; CDR2 reads YNNKEL (reference sequence). CDR3 length equals 16 residues. The CDR3 loop reads CASSQFGQITSYEQYF. As DNA, the CDR3 is TGTGCCAGCAGCCAATTCGGGCAGATCACCTCCTACGAGCAGTACTTC.

Concerning this clonotype itself: Given a much more abundant clone one base away, this may be a read error. The CDR3 does not end in the conserved phenylalanine or tryptophan, so this is likely a read error. The gene calls are TRBV6-1 and TRBJ1-1; 7 bases fit TRBD1. The CDR3 consists of 12 residues. Germline CDR1 MNHNS, CDR2 SASEGT. V lost 7 bases, J lost 6 bases, and 5 bases stayed unmatched. The CDR3 nucleotides are TGTGCCAGCAATGGAGGGGGCCCTGAAGCTTTCTCT. Translating gives CASNGGGPEAFS.

This clonotype has a handful of counts. The J gene is TRBJ1-2, the V gene TRBV5-5, with 7 bases aligning to TRBD1. CDR1 SGHKS and CDR2 YYEKEE come from the germline V gene (reference sequence). The CDR3 extends over 15 amino acids. With V trimmed by 0 bases and J by 3 bases, 5 bases remained unmatched. The CDR3 loop is CASSLENRGDYGYTF. CDR3 DNA sequence: TGTGCCAGCAGCTTGGAAAACAGGGGCGACTATGGCTACACCTTC.

There are many counts of this clonotype. The chain recombines TRBV2 with TRBJ1-5; possible D gene TRBD1, 5 bases. Germline values: CDR1 SNHLY, CDR2 FYNNEI. This CDR3 spans 13 amino acids. The V and J ends lost 7 bases and 4 bases respectively, with 11 bases between them. The DNA for the CDR3 is TGTGCCAGCACCCCCGAGGGGAATCAGCCCCAGCATTTT. It specifies CASTPEGNQPQHF.

Note on this clonotype: Because the CDR3's place on the DNA is in doubt, the DNA is left out and the CDR3 is given as listed by TCRdb. This chain links TRBV28 with TRBJ2-5; the table names TRBD1, a call not compared with the DNA. Per the germline V gene, CDR1 is MDHEN and CDR2 is SYDVKM. The CDR3 is 16 amino acids long, termini counted. CDR3: CASSFSGPGQGGTQYF.

This clonotype appeared many times. The chain uses TRBV5-1 and TRBJ2-7; the D is unclear. The CDR3 is made up of 14 amino acids. The germline V and J ends were trimmed by 4 bases and 1 base, with 12 bases remaining between them. Germline CDR1 SGHRS, CDR2 YFSETQ. The CDR3 reads CASSPNPRSYEQYF. Here the CDR3 DNA reads TGCGCCAGCAGCCCAAATCCAAGGTCCTACGAGCAGTACTTC. Using reference TRBV5-1 and TRBJ2-7 for the parts outside the CDR3, the full variable domain is KAGVTQTPRYLIKTRGQQVTLSCSPISGHRSVSWYQQTPGQGLQFLFEYFSETQRNKGNFPGRFSGRQFSNSRSEMNVSTLELGDSALYLCASSPNPRSYEQYFGPGTRLTVT.

This clonotype was counted at least ten times. V usage is TRBV19 and J usage is TRBJ2-2, with unresolved D. Germline lookup yields CDR1 LNHDA and CDR2 SQIVND (reference sequence). The CDR3 runs 14 residues. V was pared by 7 bases and J by 6 bases, with 15 bases between. The CDR3: CASIAETSPGELFF. The CDR3 coding sequence is TGTGCCAGTATTGCAGAGACAAGCCCCGGGGAGCTGTTTTTT.

The rearrangement links TRBV6-2 or TRBV6-3 to TRBJ2-5; no reliable D call. The closer fit of TRBJ2-1 to the DNA end suggests the J call may be wrong. The CDR3 is 12 amino acids. CDR1 and CDR2 (germline): MNHEY, SVGEGT. Here the CDR3 reads CASSQVKETQFF. The CDR3 DNA sequence: TGTGCCAGCAGCCAGGTCAAAGAGACCCAGTTCTTC.